This TCR beta chain was found in a study of shared clonotypes between healthy human individuals. Assay used: immunoSEQ multiplex PCR; TCRdb lists only in-frame clones, some missing. The sample lists about 2.4 million clones; approximately 94% were seen once. CDR1 is MNHEY, CDR2 SMNVEV, per germline (reference sequence). V was cut by 5 bases and J by 3 bases, with 16 bases left in between. The CDR3 extends over 15 amino acids. Adult Caucasians living in Nashville, Tennessee made up all of the donors. This clonotype was sampled from a man between 18 and 35 years old in good health. Some clones in this sample may be carry-over from other donors' samples. Source material: naive CD4+ T cells from PBMCs. Subset reported: CD45RA+ positively selected. J is TRBJ1-2 and V is TRBV27; TRBD1 is a possible D gene (5 bases). DNA of the CDR3: TGTGCCAGCAGTGTGGGCGGGCAGGGAGACTATGGCTACACCTTC. The encoded protein is CASSVGGQGDYGYTF.